These 4 T cell receptor beta chains came from one sample sequenced in a study of shared clonotypes between healthy human individuals (dated by TCRdb to 2020 to 2022). The library was obtained by the immunoSEQ multiplex PCR assay. As stored in TCRdb, this immuneACCESS dataset retains in-frame rearrangements with V and J assigned. A fraction of the clones does not appear; measured against another copy, unresolved V genes explain less than half of the discrepancy, and the remainder lacks a known reason. Within this sample are about 1 million clones, with around four fifths of them counted one time only. 1.4% to 1.5% of the sample is held by the ten biggest clonotypes. What was sequenced was memory CD4+ T cells sorted from blood. This sample's cell subset or site label indicates: CD45RA-negative fraction. The receptors were sampled from a man aged 18 to 35 in good health.

This clone came up many times. This rearrangement joins TRBV2 to TRBJ1-2, with 8 bases fitting TRBD1. Unmatched junction bases numbered 6, after V lost 6 bases and J lost 3 bases. The CDR3 is 14 residues long. In germline, CDR1 is SNHLY, CDR2 FYNNEI. The CDR3: CASSLGQGHYGYTF. CDR3 in DNA: TGTGCCAGCAGCCTAGGACAGGGACACTATGGCTACACCTTC.

Regarding this clone: Other nucleotide sequences from this sample produce the same CDR3. The chain employs TRBV5-4 and TRBJ2-7; D is unresolved. The V gene's germline CDR1 is SGHNT and CDR2 YYREEE (reference sequence). V lost 0 bases to trimming and J lost 6 bases, with 4 bases between them. CDR3 size: 11 residues. DNA of the CDR3: TGTGCCAGCAGCTTGGCCGGCGAGCAGTACTTC. Its protein is CASSLAGEQYF.

The chain couples TRBV5-1 to TRBJ2-7; TRBD1 aligns across 9 bases. V shed 6 bases, J shed 2 bases, and the junction held 9 bases outside the gene matches. The CDR3 length is 15 residues. Germline CDR1 and CDR2: SGHRS and YFSETQ. In DNA, the CDR3 is TGCGCCAGCAACGAACCCGGACAGGGGACCTACGAGCAGTACTTC. Protein sequence: CASNEPGQGTYEQYF.

The chain uses TRBV29-1 and TRBJ1-6; D remains ambiguous. The CDR3 contains 17 residues. Germline V gene lookup returns CDR1 SQVTM and CDR2 ANQGSEA. The germline V and J ends were trimmed by 6 bases and 0 bases, with 18 bases remaining between them. The CDR3 sequence is CSVRWLRRSSYNSPLHF. The CDR3 DNA is TGCAGCGTCCGATGGCTCAGGCGCAGCTCCTATAATTCACCCCTCCACTTT.